This entry lists 18 T cell receptor beta chains sequenced from one sample in a study of identical twins. TCRdb independently ran MiXCR on the 5' RACE reads; one entry per CDR3 protein. Of roughly 570,000 distinct CDR3 sequences listed, roughly 9.9% are singletons. The same sample was also used in a study of yellow fever vaccine responses in identical twins.

Sequencing used PBMCs. All receptors come from a woman in her late teens or twenties in good health.

This clonotype occurred many times. The chain links TRBV29-1 to TRBJ2-7, with D possibly TRBD2 on 5 matching bases. The CDR3 extends over 14 amino acids. The germline CDR1 and CDR2 sequences are SQVTM and ANQGSEA. The V end was cut by 6 bases, the J end by 0 bases, with 15 bases between. This CDR3 reads CSVATHRGSYEQYF. CDR3 bases: TGCAGCGTCGCCACCCACCGGGGCTCCTACGAGCAGTACTTC.

This clonotype has only a few counts. The V call is TRBV20-1, the J call TRBJ2-1; D not certain. Trimming cost V 2 bases and J 8 bases, with 7 bases left between them. This CDR3 has 11 residues. Per germline, CDR1 DFQATT and CDR2 SNEGSKA (reference sequence). CDR3 in DNA: TGCAGTGCTAGACGGTCTGATGAGCAGTTCTTC. It yields the protein CSARRSDEQFF.

This chain connects TRBV27 to TRBJ2-5; 8 nucleotides align to TRBD2. V was pared by 0 bases and J by 5 bases, with 8 bases of the junction left unmatched. CDR1 MNHEY and CDR2 SMNVEV come from the germline V gene (reference sequence). This CDR3 contains 16 residues. For the CDR3, the DNA is TGTGCCAGCAGTTTATCCGCGGGGGGCCCCCCGGAGACCCAGTACTTC. Translating gives CASSLSAGGPPETQYF.

The rearrangement uses TRBV10-3 and TRBJ2-7; 8 bases fit TRBD1. The CDR3 is 15 residues long. V lost 5 bases and J lost 4; bases outside the gene matches: 10. The germline V gene encodes CDR1 ENHRY and CDR2 SYGVKD. CDR3 DNA: TGTGCCATCAGTAGTCGGGACAGGCGTTCTTACGAGCAGTACTTC. Its protein is CAISSRDRRSYEQYF.

This clonotype was recorded at least ten times. The V call is TRBV5-5, the J call TRBJ1-6, with TRBD1 matching over 7 bases. The germline gives CDR1 SGHKS, CDR2 YYEKEE (reference sequence). J gave up 6 bases and V 2 bases, and 2 bases lay outside the gene matches. The CDR3 consists of 14 residues. DNA for the CDR3: TGTGCCAGCAGCTTTGACAGGGCTAATTCACCCCTCCACTTT. This codes for CASSFDRANSPLHF.

The chain recombines TRBV2 with TRBJ2-3; TRBD1 matches at 11 bases. J lost 1 base, V lost 7 bases, and 10 bases had no gene match. Germline CDR1 reads SNHLY; CDR2 reads FYNNEI. The length of the CDR3 is 17 residues. The CDR3 here is CASKGQGVLAGTDTQYF. CDR3 bases: TGTGCCAGCAAGGGACAGGGGGTTCTCGCTGGCACAGATACGCAGTATTTT. Together with reference TRBV2 and TRBJ2-3, the CDR3 gives the full variable domain: EPEVTQTPSHQVTQMGQEVILRCVPISNHLYFYWYRQILGQKVEFLVSFYNNEISEKSEIFDDQFSVERPDGSNFTLKIRSTKLEDSAMYFCASKGQGVLAGTDTQYFGPGTRLTVL.

The table lists this clonotype with a few counts. V and J are TRBV5-6 and TRBJ2-6; D remains ambiguous. Germline V lookup: CDR1 SGHDT, CDR2 YYEEEE. Trimming stripped 2 bases from V and 2 bases from J, with 5 bases between. There are 14 residues in the CDR3. CDR3 in amino acids: CASSLPAGANVLTF. In nucleotides, the CDR3 is TGTGCCAGCAGCTTACCCGCTGGGGCCAACGTCCTGACTTTC. Supplemented by reference TRBV5-6 and TRBJ2-6, the full variable domain reads DAGVTQSPTHLIKTRGQQVTLRCSPKSGHDTVSWYQQALGQGPQFIFQYYEEEERQRGNFPDRFSGHQFPNYSSELNVNALLLGDSALYLCASSLPAGANVLTFGAGSRLTVL.

This clonotype was observed a handful of times. This chain's CDR3 is CASSPRGPYQPQHF. The CDR3 bases are TGTGCCAGCAGTCCCCGTGGCCCCTATCAGCCCCAGCATTTT. The chain joins TRBV27 to TRBJ1-5; D unresolved. Germline CDR1 MNHEY, CDR2 SMNVEV (reference sequence). The CDR3 runs 14 residues. V was pared by 5 bases and J by 5 bases, with 13 bases between.

This clonotype was observed a handful of times. The chain joins TRBV29-1 to TRBJ2-7, with a possible D match to TRBD1 (6 bases). The CDR3 length is 13 residues. V gave up 0 bases and J gave up 2 bases, with 8 bases separating them. Germline V gives CDR1 SQVTM, CDR2 ANQGSEA. For the CDR3, the DNA is TGCAGCGTTGAAGAGGGGGCCACCTACGAGCAGTACTTC. It specifies CSVEEGATYEQYF.

There are many counts of this clonotype. The chain joins TRBV5-1 to TRBJ2-3; D is ambiguous. Germline loops: CDR1 SGHRS, CDR2 YFSETQ. V lost 2 bases to trimming and J lost 4 bases, with 8 bases between them. There are 13 residues in the CDR3. This CDR3 is CASSFGPPDTQYF. CDR3 sequence (DNA): TGCGCCAGCAGCTTCGGGCCGCCAGATACGCAGTATTTT. The whole variable domain, filled in from reference TRBV5-1 and TRBJ2-3, reads KAGVTQTPRYLIKTRGQQVTLSCSPISGHRSVSWYQQTPGQGLQFLFEYFSETQRNKGNFPGRFSGRQFSNSRSEMNVSTLELGDSALYLCASSFGPPDTQYFGPGTRLTVL.

This clonotype was observed a single time. This chain uses TRBV7-2 with TRBJ2-7, with D unclear. Between the trimmed V and J ends, which lost 5 bases and 6 bases, there was a span of 11 bases. This CDR3 spans 12 amino acids. CDR1 and CDR2 from the germline V gene are SGHTA and FQGNSA. The CDR3 reads CASSTPPAEQYF. The CDR3 DNA reads TGTGCCAGCAGCACCCCTCCGGCCGAGCAGTACTTC. Drawing the rest from reference TRBV7-2 and TRBJ2-7, the complete variable domain is GAGVSQSPSNKVTEKGKDVELRCDPISGHTALYWYRQSLGQGLEFLIYFQGNSAPDKSGLPSDRFSAERTGGSVSTLTIQRTQQEDSAVYLCASSTPPAEQYFGPGTRLTVT.

This clonotype was seen only a few times. The rearrangement uses TRBV6-2 or TRBV6-3 and TRBJ1-1; no firm D call. The V and J ends lost 2 bases and 6 bases respectively, with 16 bases between them. CDR1 and CDR2 (germline): MNHEY, SVGEGT. This CDR3 is built from 15 residues. In DNA form, the CDR3 reads TGTGCCAGCAGTTACGAGTCGTTCTTTGGTGCTGAAGCTTTCTTT. Its translation: CASSYESFFGAEAFF.

The chain combines TRBV29-1 with TRBJ2-3; 11 bases are shared with TRBD2. The germline V gene has CDR1 SQVTM and CDR2 ANQGSEA. V was clipped by 3 bases and J by 4 bases; unmatched bases: 6. The CDR3 runs to 15 residues. CDR3: CSVELLAGASDTQYF. As DNA, the CDR3 is TGCAGCGTTGAGTTACTAGCGGGAGCGTCAGATACGCAGTATTTT.

This clonotype showed up just a few times. The V gene is TRBV3-1, the J gene TRBJ2-3; D not resolved. The CDR3 contains 15 residues. Per the germline V gene, CDR1 is LGHDT and CDR2 is YNNKEL (reference sequence). V dropped 0 bases and J dropped 1 base, with 8 bases sitting between them. The DNA of the CDR3 is TGTGCCAGCAGCCAAGAGGGAACGCGCACAGATACGCAGTATTTT. It encodes CASSQEGTRTDTQYF.

This clonotype is a singleton in its sample. At one boundary the junction diverges from the germline segment, which might be a read error. This sequence joins TRBV12-3 or TRBV12-4 and TRBJ2-3; TRBD2 aligns across 14 bases. The CDR3 sequence is 18 residues long. The CDR3 reads CACSLGPGLAGGTDTQYF. CDR3 DNA: TGTGCCTGCAGTTTGGGTCCGGGACTAGCGGGGGGCACAGATACGCAGTATTTT.

The genes are TRBV6-2 or TRBV6-3 and TRBJ2-1, with 10 bases matching TRBD2. CDR1 and CDR2 (germline): MNHEY, SVGEGT. CDR3 length: 13 amino acids. With V trimmed by 6 bases and J by 9 bases, 5 bases remained unmatched. The CDR3 loop is CASSLAGEGEQFF. The CDR3 bases are TGTGCCAGCAGCCTAGCGGGAGAGGGTGAGCAGTTCTTC.

The chain employs TRBV29-1 and TRBJ1-1; D is ambiguous. The germline V gene encodes CDR1 SQVTM and CDR2 ANQGSEA. V was cut by 2 bases and J by 4 bases, with 11 bases left in between. The CDR3 extends over 13 amino acids. The CDR3, as DNA: TGCAGCGTTGAACAGGCGGCCCCCACTGAAGCTTTCTTT. This gives the protein CSVEQAAPTEAFF.

This clonotype was picked up many times. V is TRBV7-9 and J is TRBJ2-1; D is unresolved. Looked up from germline, CDR1 is SEHNR and CDR2 is FQNEAQ (reference sequence). The V and J ends lost 5 bases and 7 bases respectively, with 9 bases between them. This CDR3 contains 12 residues. CDR3 nucleotide sequence: TGTGCCAGCAGCCCCCTCCTTAATGAGCAGTTCTTC. It yields the protein CASSPLLNEQFF.